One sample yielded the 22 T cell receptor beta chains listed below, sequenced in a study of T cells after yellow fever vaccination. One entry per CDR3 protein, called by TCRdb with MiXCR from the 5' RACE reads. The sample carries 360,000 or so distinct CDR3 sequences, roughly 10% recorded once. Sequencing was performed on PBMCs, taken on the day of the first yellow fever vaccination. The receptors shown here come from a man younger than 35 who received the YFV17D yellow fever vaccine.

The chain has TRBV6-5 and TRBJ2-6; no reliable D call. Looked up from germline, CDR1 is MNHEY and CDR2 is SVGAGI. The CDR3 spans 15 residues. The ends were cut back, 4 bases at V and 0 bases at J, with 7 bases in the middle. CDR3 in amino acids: CASSSHSSGANVLTF. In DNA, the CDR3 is TGTGCCAGCAGTTCGCATTCCTCTGGGGCCAACGTCCTGACTTTC.

CDR3 loop: CASSLPDNYGYTF. DNA of the CDR3: TGTGCCAGCAGCCTCCCGGATAACTATGGCTACACCTTC. The rearrangement uses TRBV3-1 and TRBJ1-2; no firm D call. Germline V gene data show CDR1 as LGHDT and CDR2 as YNNKEL (reference sequence). The V end was cut by 4 bases, the J end by 1 base, with 7 bases between. This CDR3 region has 13 residues.

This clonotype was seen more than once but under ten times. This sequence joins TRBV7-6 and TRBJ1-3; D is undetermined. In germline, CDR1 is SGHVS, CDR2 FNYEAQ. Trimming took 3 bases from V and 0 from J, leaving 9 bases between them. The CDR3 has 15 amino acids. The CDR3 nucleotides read TGTGCCAGCAGCTTGAGCGCCCTCTCTGGAAACACCATATATTTT. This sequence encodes CASSLSALSGNTIYF.

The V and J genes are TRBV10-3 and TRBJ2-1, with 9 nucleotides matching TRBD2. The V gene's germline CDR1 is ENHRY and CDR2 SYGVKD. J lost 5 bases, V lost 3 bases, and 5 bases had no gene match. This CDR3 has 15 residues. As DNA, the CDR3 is TGTGCCATCAGTGAACGAGCGGGGGGACACAATGAGCAGTTCTTC. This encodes CAISERAGGHNEQFF.

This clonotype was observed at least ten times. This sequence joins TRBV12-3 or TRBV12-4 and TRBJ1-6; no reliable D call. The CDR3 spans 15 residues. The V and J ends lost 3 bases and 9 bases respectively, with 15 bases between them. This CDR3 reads CASSFRQSLSSPLHF. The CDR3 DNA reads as TGTGCCAGCAGTTTTAGGCAGTCTTTATCTTCACCCCTCCACTTT.

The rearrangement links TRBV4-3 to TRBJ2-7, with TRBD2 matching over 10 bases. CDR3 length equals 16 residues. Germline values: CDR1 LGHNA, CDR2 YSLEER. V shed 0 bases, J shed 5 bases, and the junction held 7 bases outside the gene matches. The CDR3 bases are TGCGCCAGCAGCCAAGATAAGCGGGGGGGCGGCAACGAGCAGTACTTC. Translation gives CASSQDKRGGGNEQYF.

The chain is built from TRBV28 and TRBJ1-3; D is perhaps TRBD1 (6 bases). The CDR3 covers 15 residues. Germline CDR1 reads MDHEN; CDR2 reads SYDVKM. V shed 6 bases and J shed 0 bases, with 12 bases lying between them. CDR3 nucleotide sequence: TGTGCCAGCAGGTCGACGGACAGCTCTGGAAACACCATATATTTT. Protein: CASRSTDSSGNTIYF.

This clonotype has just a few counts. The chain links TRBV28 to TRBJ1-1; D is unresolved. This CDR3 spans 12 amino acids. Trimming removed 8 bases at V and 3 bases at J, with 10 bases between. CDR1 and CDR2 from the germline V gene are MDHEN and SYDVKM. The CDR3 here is CASRHTHTEAFF. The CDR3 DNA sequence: TGTGCCAGCCGTCATACACACACTGAAGCTTTCTTT.

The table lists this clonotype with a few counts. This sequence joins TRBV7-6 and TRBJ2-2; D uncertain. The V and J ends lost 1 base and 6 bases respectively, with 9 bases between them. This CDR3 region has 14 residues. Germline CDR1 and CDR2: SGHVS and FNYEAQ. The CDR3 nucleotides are TGTGCCAGCAGCTTAGGAATAACCCCCGGGGAGCTGTTTTTT. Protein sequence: CASSLGITPGELFF.

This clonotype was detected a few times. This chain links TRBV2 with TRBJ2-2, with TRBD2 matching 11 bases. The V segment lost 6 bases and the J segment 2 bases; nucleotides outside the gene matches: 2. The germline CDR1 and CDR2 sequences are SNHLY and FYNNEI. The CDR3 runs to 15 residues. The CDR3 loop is CASRGLAVNTGELFF. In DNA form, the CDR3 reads TGTGCCAGCAGGGGACTAGCGGTTAACACCGGGGAGCTGTTTTTT.

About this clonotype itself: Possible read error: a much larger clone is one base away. The CDR3 DNA reads TGTGCCAGCAGCGAACCGGGGCGGGAAGCTTTCTTT. This codes for CASSEPGREAFF. V gene TRBV7-3 combines with J gene TRBJ1-1; perhaps TRBD1 as D (5 bases). CDR1 and CDR2 (germline): SGHTA, FQGTGA. The CDR3 contains 12 residues. V was pared by 5 bases and J by 8 bases, with 12 bases between.

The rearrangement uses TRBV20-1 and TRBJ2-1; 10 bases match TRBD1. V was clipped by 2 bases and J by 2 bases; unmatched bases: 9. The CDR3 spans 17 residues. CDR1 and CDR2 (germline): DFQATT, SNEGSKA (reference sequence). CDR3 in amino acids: CSARSAQTGGPYNEQFF. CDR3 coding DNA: TGCAGTGCTAGATCAGCTCAGACAGGGGGCCCCTACAATGAGCAGTTCTTC.

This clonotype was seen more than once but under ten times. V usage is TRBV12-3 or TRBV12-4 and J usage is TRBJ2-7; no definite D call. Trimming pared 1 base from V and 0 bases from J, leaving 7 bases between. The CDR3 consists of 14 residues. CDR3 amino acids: CASSLGLSSYEQYV. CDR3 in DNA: TGTGCCAGCAGTTTAGGGCTGTCCTCCTACGAGCAGTACGTC.

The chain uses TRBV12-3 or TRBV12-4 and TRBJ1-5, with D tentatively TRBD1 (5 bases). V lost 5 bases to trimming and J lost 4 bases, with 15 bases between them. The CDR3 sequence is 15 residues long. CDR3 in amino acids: CASSQQGTGNQPQHF. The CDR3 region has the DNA TGTGCCAGCAGTCAACAAGGGACCGGAAATCAGCCCCAGCATTTT.

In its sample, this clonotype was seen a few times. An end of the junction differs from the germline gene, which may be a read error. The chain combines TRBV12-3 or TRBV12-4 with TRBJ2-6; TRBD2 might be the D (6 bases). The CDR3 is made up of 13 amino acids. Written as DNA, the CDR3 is TGTGCCAGCGCTGGCGGAGGGGCCAAAGTCCTGACTTTC. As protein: CASAGGGAKVLTF.

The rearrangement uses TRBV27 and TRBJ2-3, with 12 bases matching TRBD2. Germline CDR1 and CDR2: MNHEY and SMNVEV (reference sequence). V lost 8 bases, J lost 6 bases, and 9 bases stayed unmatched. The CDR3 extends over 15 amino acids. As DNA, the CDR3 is TGTGCCAGCGCATCTAGCGGGGGGGCCAGCGATACGCAGTATTTT. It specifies CASASSGGASDTQYF.

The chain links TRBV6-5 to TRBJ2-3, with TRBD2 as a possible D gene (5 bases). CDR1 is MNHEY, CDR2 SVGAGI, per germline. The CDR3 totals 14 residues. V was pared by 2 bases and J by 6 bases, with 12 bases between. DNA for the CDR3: TGTGCCAGCAGTTACCCGGCGGGCGGTGATACGCAGTATTTT. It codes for CASSYPAGGDTQYF.

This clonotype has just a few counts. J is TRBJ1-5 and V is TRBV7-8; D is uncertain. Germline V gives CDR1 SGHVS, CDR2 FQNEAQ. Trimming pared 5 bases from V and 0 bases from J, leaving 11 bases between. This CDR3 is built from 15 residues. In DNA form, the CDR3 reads TGTGCCAGCAGCGCCAGTCGTAATAGCAATCAGCCCCAGCATTTT. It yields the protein CASSASRNSNQPQHF.

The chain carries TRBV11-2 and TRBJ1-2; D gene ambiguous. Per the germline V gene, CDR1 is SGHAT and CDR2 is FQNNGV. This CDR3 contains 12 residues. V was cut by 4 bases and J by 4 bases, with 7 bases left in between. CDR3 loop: CASSSDLYGYTF. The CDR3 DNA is TGTGCCAGCAGCTCCGACCTCTATGGCTACACCTTC. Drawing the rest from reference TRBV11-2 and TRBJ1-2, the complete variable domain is EAGVAQSPRYKIIEKRQSVAFWCNPISGHATLYWYQQILGQGPKLLIQFQNNGVVDDSQLPKDRFSAERLKGVDSTLKIQPAKLEDSAVYLCASSSDLYGYTFGSGTRLTVV.

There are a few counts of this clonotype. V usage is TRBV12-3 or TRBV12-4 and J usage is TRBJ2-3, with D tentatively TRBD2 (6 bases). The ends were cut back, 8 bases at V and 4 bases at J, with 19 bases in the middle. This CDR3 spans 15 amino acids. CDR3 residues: CASRGGTGAPDTQYF. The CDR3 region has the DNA TGTGCCAGCCGTGGGGGGACGGGCGCGCCAGATACGCAGTATTTT.

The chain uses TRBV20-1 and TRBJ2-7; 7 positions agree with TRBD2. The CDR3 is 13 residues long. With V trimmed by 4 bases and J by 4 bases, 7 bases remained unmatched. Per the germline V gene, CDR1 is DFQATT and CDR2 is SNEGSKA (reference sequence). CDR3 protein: CSAKGGGTYEQYF. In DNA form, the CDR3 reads TGCAGTGCTAAGGGCGGGGGAACGTACGAGCAGTACTTC.

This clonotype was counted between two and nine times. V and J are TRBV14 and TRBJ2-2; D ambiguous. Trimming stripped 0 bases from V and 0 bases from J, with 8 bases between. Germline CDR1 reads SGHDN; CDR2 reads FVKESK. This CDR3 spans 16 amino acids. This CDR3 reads CASSQDQIANTGELFF. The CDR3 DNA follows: TGTGCCAGCAGCCAAGATCAAATCGCGAACACCGGGGAGCTGTTTTTT. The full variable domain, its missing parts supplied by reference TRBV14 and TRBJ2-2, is EAGVTQFPSHSVIEKGQTVTLRCDPISGHDNLYWYRRVMGKEIKFLLHFVKESKQDESGMPNNRFLAERTGGTYSTLKVQPAELEDSGVYFCASSQDQIANTGELFFGEGSRLTVL.